Below are 32 T cell receptor beta chains sequenced from a single sample in a study of OX40 agonist ivuxolimab in advanced cancers. Repertoires were generated with immunoSEQ multiplex PCR, while TCRdb's copy carries only in-frame clones and drops some. Of tens of thousands of clones in the sample, roughly 84% were seen once. The sequenced sample was CD4+ or CD8+ T cells sorted from blood, obtained in a trial of the OX40 agonist ivuxolimab. Every receptor here comes from an adult with an advanced solid tumor such as melanoma, head and neck, liver or kidney cancer.

V is TRBV5-1 and J is TRBJ2-2; D gene ambiguous. CDR3 length: 15 residues. V was cut by 4 bases and J by 3 bases, with 13 bases left in between. Germline CDR1 is SGHRS and CDR2 is YFSETQ. The DNA of the CDR3 is TGCGCCAGCAGCCCCAGAAAAGACTACACCGGGGAGCTGTTTTTT. This sequence encodes CASSPRKDYTGELFF.

This rearrangement joins TRBV30 to TRBJ1-2; D is possibly TRBD1 (5 bases). Germline-derived CDR1 and CDR2 are GTSNPN and SVGIG (reference sequence). This CDR3 comprises 12 residues. With 3 bases removed from V and 6 bases from J, the gap between germline ends came to 11 bases. CDR3 protein: CAWSATRDGYTF. DNA for the CDR3: TGTGCCTGGAGCGCAACCAGGGATGGCTACACCTTC.

DNA for the CDR3: TGTGCCAGCAGCCCATTGAGGGACCGGGACAATGAGCAGTTCTTC. Amino acids: CASSPLRDRDNEQFF. V usage is TRBV7-9 and J usage is TRBJ2-1; the D call may be TRBD1 or TRBD2 (5 bases each). The CDR3 is made up of 15 amino acids. Germline assignment: CDR1 SEHNR and CDR2 FQNEAQ (reference sequence). V was clipped by 5 bases and J by 5 bases, with 16 bases between them.

The chain carries TRBV5-1 and TRBJ2-7, with 9 bases that match TRBD2. Trimming removed 6 bases from V and 1 base from J; junction bases left unmatched: 8. The germline CDR1 and CDR2 sequences are SGHRS and YFSETQ. There are 15 residues in the CDR3. CDR3 protein: CASNALAGDSYEQYF. The DNA of the CDR3 is TGCGCCAGCAACGCCTTAGCGGGGGATTCCTACGAGCAGTACTTC.

This sequence joins TRBV5-4 and TRBJ2-3; tentatively, D is TRBD1 or TRBD2 (5 bases each). CDR1 and CDR2 from the germline V gene are SGHNT and YYREEE (reference sequence). Trimming took off 3 bases at V and 4 bases at J, with 21 bases between the two ends. CDR3 size: 17 residues. CDR3 in amino acids: CASSSSAGSLRADTQYF. In DNA, the CDR3 is TGTGCCAGCAGCTCGAGCGCGGGCTCTCTCAGGGCAGATACGCAGTATTTT.

The chain carries TRBV6-1 and TRBJ1-1; D not certain. The ends were cut back, 8 bases at V and 5 bases at J, with 9 bases in the middle. This CDR3 is built from 11 residues. Looked up from germline, CDR1 is MNHNS and CDR2 is SASEGT. CDR3 residues: CASFGGTEAFF. The DNA of the CDR3 is TGTGCCAGCTTCGGAGGAACTGAAGCTTTCTTT.

The gene calls are TRBV13 and TRBJ2-1; no firm D call. The length of the CDR3 is 14 residues. Between the trimmed V and J ends, which lost 3 bases and 6 bases, there was a span of 12 bases. Germline V gene data show CDR1 as PRHDT and CDR2 as FYEKMQ (reference sequence). CDR3 protein: CASSLTGVSNEQFF. DNA for the CDR3: TGTGCCAGCAGCTTGACTGGCGTTTCCAATGAGCAGTTCTTC.

The rearrangement joins TRBV7-2 to TRBJ1-2, with D perhaps matching TRBD1 (5 bases). Between the trimmed V and J ends, which lost 5 bases and 5 bases, there was a span of 15 bases. This CDR3 contains 14 residues. Germline CDR1 reads SGHTA; CDR2 reads FQGNSA. The CDR3 DNA reads as TGTGCCAGCAGCCCCGACAGTGCTATTTATGGCTACACCTTC. Protein: CASSPDSAIYGYTF.

The chain uses TRBV5-1 and TRBJ2-1; no clear D gene. The CDR3 covers 13 residues. The germline gives CDR1 SGHRS, CDR2 YFSETQ. Trimming pared 0 bases from V and 3 bases from J, leaving 4 bases between. For the CDR3, the DNA is TGCGCCAGCAGCTTGGAATTCTACAATGAGCAGTTCTTC. Its protein product is CASSLEFYNEQFF.

The chain carries TRBV6-1 and TRBJ2-7; D unclear. V was clipped by 2 bases and J by 5 bases, with 4 bases between them. Germline-derived CDR1 and CDR2 are MNHNS and SASEGT. The CDR3 consists of 11 residues. As DNA, the CDR3 is TGTGCCAGCAGTGAAAAAGACGAGCAGTACTTC. Protein product: CASSEKDEQYF.

This chain joins TRBV7-2 and TRBJ1-4, with a weak D call TRBD1 (5 bases). V was clipped by 5 bases and J by 8 bases, with 18 bases between them. The germline V gene has CDR1 SGHTA and CDR2 FQGNSA. CDR3 size: 15 residues. This CDR3 reads CASSRTGTTGEKLFF. Written as DNA, the CDR3 is TGTGCCAGCAGCCGAACCGGGACTACGGGAGAAAAACTGTTTTTT.

The chain joins TRBV6-5 to TRBJ1-2; D is possibly TRBD1 (6 bases). The CDR3 length is 12 residues. Germline values: CDR1 MNHEY, CDR2 SVGAGI. Trimming left V 5 bases short and J 8 bases short, with 12 bases between. CDR3 in amino acids: CASSATGTGYTF. The CDR3 nucleotides read TGTGCCAGCAGTGCGACAGGTACCGGCTACACCTTC.

The chain employs TRBV18 and TRBJ2-2; 7 nucleotides line up with TRBD1. Germline-derived CDR1 and CDR2 are KGHSH and LQKENI. CDR3 length: 18 residues. V trimming: 2 bases; J trimming: 0 bases; junction bases outside the gene matches: 9. CDR3 nucleotides: TGTGCCAGCTCACCAACCGGGACAGCATTTTCGAACACCGGGGAGCTGTTTTTT. Its protein is CASSPTGTAFSNTGELFF.

The J gene is TRBJ1-2, the V gene TRBV29-1, with unresolved D. The CDR3 extends over 15 amino acids. Per the germline V gene, CDR1 is SQVTM and CDR2 is ANQGSEA. Trimming cost V 2 bases and J 5 bases, with 18 bases left between them. In nucleotides, the CDR3 is TGCAGCGTTGAACGTGGCCTCAGCGGGAATTATGGCTACACCTTC. It encodes CSVERGLSGNYGYTF.

The rearrangement links TRBV4-3 to TRBJ2-3, with D unresolved. V was clipped by 1 base and J by 1 base, with 6 bases between them. The CDR3 covers 14 residues. The V gene's germline CDR1 is LGHNA and CDR2 YSLEER. CDR3 in DNA: TGCGCCAGCAGCCAAGGCTCTGGCACAGATACGCAGTATTTT. Encoded protein: CASSQGSGTDTQYF.

In this sample, this clone turned up a few times. The V and J genes are TRBV30 and TRBJ1-6; D ambiguous. The CDR3 spans 14 residues. The germline gives CDR1 GTSNPN, CDR2 SVGIG (reference sequence). The V gene lost 3 bases and the J gene lost 9 bases, with 15 bases spanning the gap. The CDR3: CAWSAPLGGSPLHF. CDR3 DNA sequence: TGTGCCTGGAGCGCCCCCCTCGGCGGTTCACCCCTCCACTTT.

The genes are TRBV7-8 and TRBJ2-1, with TRBD2 matching over 14 bases. This CDR3 is built from 16 residues. Germline CDR1 is SGHVS and CDR2 is FQNEAQ. V was clipped by 5 bases and J by 5 bases; unmatched bases: 5. The CDR3 nucleotides are TGTGCCAGCAGCCCCCGACTAGCGGGAGGGGACAATGAGCAGTTCTTC. Its translation: CASSPRLAGGDNEQFF.

The chain links TRBV11-3 to TRBJ2-1, with unresolved D. CDR3 size: 13 residues. Germline values: CDR1 SGHNT, CDR2 YENEEA. Trimming removed 0 bases at V and 3 bases at J, with 3 bases between. Here the CDR3 DNA reads TGTGCCAGCAGCTTAGAAGGCTACAATGAGCAGTTCTTC. This codes for CASSLEGYNEQFF.

The chain couples TRBV18 to TRBJ1-1; the D gene is possibly TRBD1 (5 bases). The V end lost 9 bases, the J end lost 1 base, and 15 bases lay between the germline ends. Germline V CDR1 and CDR2: KGHSH, LQKENI. CDR3 length: 14 amino acids. DNA of the CDR3: TGTGCCAGTCAGACCCCCGACAGGAACACTGAAGCTTTCTTT. Encoded protein: CASQTPDRNTEAFF.

The CDR3 nucleotides are TGTGCCAGCAGCTTAGGAGAGTCCAACGTCCTGACTTTC. Translation: CASSLGESNVLTF. V gene TRBV7-6 combines with J gene TRBJ2-6, with D uncertain. There are 13 residues in the CDR3. V lost 1 base and J lost 8, with 6 bases in between. CDR1 is SGHVS and CDR2 is FNYEAQ in the germline V gene.

This clone was found a few times. The chain couples TRBV13 to TRBJ2-1; 9 positions agree with TRBD2. Per the germline V gene, CDR1 is PRHDT and CDR2 is FYEKMQ (reference sequence). V was clipped by 2 bases and J by 9 bases; unmatched bases: 11. The CDR3 is 16 residues long. The CDR3 is CASSLLAGSANGEQFF. CDR3 in DNA: TGTGCCAGCAGCTTACTAGCGGGGTCAGCCAACGGTGAGCAGTTCTTC.

This sequence joins TRBV9 and TRBJ2-7; 12 bases line up with TRBD2. CDR3 length: 15 amino acids. The J segment lost 2 bases and the V segment lost 3 bases, leaving 3 bases of the junction unmatched. Germline loops: CDR1 SGDLS, CDR2 YYNGEE. The CDR3 here is CASSAGLAGTYEQYF. The CDR3, as DNA: TGTGCCAGCAGCGCGGGACTAGCGGGCACCTACGAGCAGTACTTC.

This chain connects TRBV7-9 to TRBJ1-4; D is ambiguous. Deletions cut 1 base from V and 5 bases from J, with 11 bases between. Germline CDR1 and CDR2: SEHNR and FQNEAQ (reference sequence). The CDR3 extends over 15 amino acids. CDR3 residues: CASSLVSASNEKLFF. CDR3 bases: TGTGCCAGCAGCTTAGTGTCAGCCTCGAATGAAAAACTGTTTTTT.

This clone was seen a single time. V gene TRBV27 combines with J gene TRBJ2-3, with D perhaps matching TRBD2 (5 bases). In germline, CDR1 is MNHEY, CDR2 SMNVEV (reference sequence). Trimming took 2 bases from V and 7 from J, leaving 19 bases between them. CDR3 length equals 16 residues. CDR3 residues: CASSLRGSSVRNTQYF. CDR3 coding DNA: TGTGCCAGCAGTTTACGGGGATCGAGTGTGCGGAATACGCAGTATTTT.

CDR3 nucleotides: TGTGCCAGCAGCTTAGGGGTTGGGGACAAACGTTCAGAGACCCAGTACTTC. Protein sequence: CASSLGVGDKRSETQYF. J is TRBJ2-5 and V is TRBV7-6; D is possibly TRBD1 (6 bases). The V gene lost 1 base and the J gene lost 4 bases, with 19 bases spanning the gap. CDR1 and CDR2 from the germline V gene are SGHVS and FNYEAQ. The length of the CDR3 is 17 residues.

This chain connects TRBV7-2 to TRBJ1-3; TRBD1 aligns across 8 bases. Losses at the gene ends were 2 bases for V and 0 bases for J; bases not matched to a gene: 3. This CDR3 spans 16 amino acids. The V gene's germline CDR1 is SGHTA and CDR2 FQGNSA. The CDR3 sequence: CASSLLGQGSGNTIYF. The CDR3 nucleotides are TGTGCCAGCAGCTTACTAGGACAGGGCTCTGGAAACACCATATATTTT.

The V call is TRBV7-9, the J call TRBJ1-1; possibly TRBD1 for D (6 bases). Trimming removed 1 base at V and 1 base at J, with 7 bases between. The germline CDR1 and CDR2 sequences are SEHNR and FQNEAQ (reference sequence). The CDR3 sequence is 14 residues long. As DNA, the CDR3 is TGTGCCAGCAGCTTAGGACAGGAGAACACTGAAGCTTTCTTT. Encoded protein: CASSLGQENTEAFF.

This rearrangement joins TRBV10-3 to TRBJ2-1; TRBD1 might be the D (7 bases). V was cut by 2 bases and J by 6 bases, with 11 bases left in between. The germline V gene encodes CDR1 ENHRY and CDR2 SYGVKD. The CDR3 spans 14 residues. For the CDR3, the DNA is TGTGCCATCAGTGAGGGAGGGACAGTCAATGAGCAGTTCTTC. Translation: CAISEGGTVNEQFF.

Points on this clone: This same CDR3 is encoded by further DNA sequences in the sample. The chain employs TRBV7-9 and TRBJ2-2; no clear D. Trimming stripped 1 base from V and 4 bases from J, with 1 base between. The CDR3 totals 12 residues. CDR1 is SEHNR and CDR2 is FQNEAQ in the germline V gene (reference sequence). The chain's CDR3 is CASSLGTGELFF. CDR3 nucleotides: TGTGCCAGCAGCTTAGGCACCGGGGAGCTGTTTTTT.

The chain combines TRBV6-6 with TRBJ2-7; 12 positions agree with TRBD2. Germline trimming cut 6 bases from V and 5 bases from J; bases unmatched to any gene: 8. This CDR3 has 15 amino acids. The germline V gene encodes CDR1 MNHNY and CDR2 SVGAGI (reference sequence). The CDR3 region has the DNA TGTGCCAGCAGCCCTACTAGCGGGAGGCCCCACGAGCAGTACTTC. This translates into CASSPTSGRPHEQYF.

CDR3 nucleotide sequence: TGCGCCAGCAGCAGAAAGCCTAGCGGGGGGGACACAGATACGCAGTATTTT. Translating gives CASSRKPSGGDTDTQYF. The V and J genes are TRBV4-1 and TRBJ2-3; 12 nucleotides line up with TRBD2. This CDR3 has 17 residues. Trimming took 5 bases from V and 2 from J; bases not matched to a gene: 8. Germline CDR1 and CDR2: MGHRA and YSYEKL.

The V gene is TRBV5-4, the J gene TRBJ2-1; 10 bases are shared with TRBD2. The CDR3 spans 15 residues. J lost 10 bases, V lost 1 base, and 8 bases had no gene match. Germline V gene data show CDR1 as SGHNT and CDR2 as YYREEE (reference sequence). This chain's CDR3 is CASSLQLAGDGEQFF. The CDR3 DNA sequence: TGTGCCAGCAGCTTGCAGCTAGCGGGAGACGGAGAGCAGTTCTTC.